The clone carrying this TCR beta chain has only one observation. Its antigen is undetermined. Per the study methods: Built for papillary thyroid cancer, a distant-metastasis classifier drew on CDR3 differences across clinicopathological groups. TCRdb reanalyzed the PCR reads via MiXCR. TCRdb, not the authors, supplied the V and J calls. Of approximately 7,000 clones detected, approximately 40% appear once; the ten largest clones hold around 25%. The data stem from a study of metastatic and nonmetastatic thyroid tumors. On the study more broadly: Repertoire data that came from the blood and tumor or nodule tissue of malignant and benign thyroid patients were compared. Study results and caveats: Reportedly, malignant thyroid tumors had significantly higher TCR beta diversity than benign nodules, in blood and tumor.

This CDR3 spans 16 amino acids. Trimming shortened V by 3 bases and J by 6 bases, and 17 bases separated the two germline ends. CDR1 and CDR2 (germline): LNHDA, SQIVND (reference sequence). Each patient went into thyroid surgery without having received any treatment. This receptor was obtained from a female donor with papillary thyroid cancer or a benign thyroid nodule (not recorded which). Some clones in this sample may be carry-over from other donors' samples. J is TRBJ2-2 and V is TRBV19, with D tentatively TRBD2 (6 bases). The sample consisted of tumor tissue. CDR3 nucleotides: TGTGCCAGTAGTATCCTCCCCGGAGGGGTAGCCGGGGAGCTGTTTTTT. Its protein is CASSILPGGVAGELFF.